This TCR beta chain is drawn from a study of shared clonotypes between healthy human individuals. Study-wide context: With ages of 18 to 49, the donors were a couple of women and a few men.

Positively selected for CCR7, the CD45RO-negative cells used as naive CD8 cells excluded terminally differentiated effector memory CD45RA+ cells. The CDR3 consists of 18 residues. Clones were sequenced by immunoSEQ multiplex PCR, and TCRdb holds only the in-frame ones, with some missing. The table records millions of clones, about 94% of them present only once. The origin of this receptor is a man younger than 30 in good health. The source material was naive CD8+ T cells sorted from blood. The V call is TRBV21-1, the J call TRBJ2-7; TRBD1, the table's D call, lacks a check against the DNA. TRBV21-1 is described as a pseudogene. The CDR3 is CASSKRGDRDRGAYEQYF. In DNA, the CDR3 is TGTGCCAGCAGCAAAAGGGGAGACCGGGACAGGGGTGCCTACGAGCAGTACTTC.